Each of the 20 T cell receptor beta chains below was sequenced from the same sample in a study of cytomegalovirus exposure and HLA in healthy donors. Primers included in the PCR were 60 Vbeta and 13 Jbeta primers. Sequenced by immunoSEQ multiplex PCR; TCRdb stores in-frame clones only, minus some. The sample holds about 200,000 clones, 65% to 80% seen once. Source material: PBMCs. These receptors were collected from a middle-aged man in good health and CMV-seronegative.

The V call is TRBV6-5, the J call TRBJ2-3, with D possibly being TRBD1 (5 bases). In germline, CDR1 is MNHEY, CDR2 SVGAGI. CDR3 length: 15 amino acids. V lost 2 bases and J lost 6, with 15 bases in between. CDR3 residues: CASSYGGRAADTQYF. The CDR3 DNA reads as TGTGCCAGCAGTTACGGTGGCAGGGCCGCCGATACGCAGTATTTT.

The chain has TRBV28 and TRBJ2-1; 7 nucleotides align to TRBD2. The germline V gene has CDR1 MDHEN and CDR2 SYDVKM. CDR3 length: 15 amino acids. Unmatched junction bases numbered 5, after V lost 5 bases and J lost 1 base. CDR3 residues: CASSPQRGSYNEQFF. The CDR3 nucleotides are TGTGCCAGCAGTCCCCAGCGGGGTTCCTACAATGAGCAGTTCTTC.

V gene TRBV16 combines with J gene TRBJ1-2; possibly TRBD1 for D (6 bases). The CDR3 length is 12 residues. Germline V CDR1 and CDR2: KGHSY, FQNENV. V lost 2 bases and J lost 5, with 6 bases in between. CDR3 protein: CASSQDRYGYTF. In nucleotides, the CDR3 is TGTGCCAGCAGCCAAGACAGGTATGGCTACACCTTC.

The chain is built from TRBV2 and TRBJ1-2, with TRBD1 matching over 7 bases. Germline-derived CDR1 and CDR2 are SNHLY and FYNNEI. The CDR3 is 12 amino acids. V lost 6 bases and J lost 8; bases outside the gene matches: 6. CDR3 in amino acids: CASRTGLGGYTF. CDR3 bases: TGTGCCAGCAGGACAGGGCTGGGGGGCTACACCTTC. Together with reference TRBV2 and TRBJ1-2, the CDR3 gives the full variable domain: EPEVTQTPSHQVTQMGQEVILRCVPISNHLYFYWYRQILGQKVEFLVSFYNNEISEKSEIFDDQFSVERPDGSNFTLKIRSTKLEDSAMYFCASRTGLGGYTFGSGTRLTVV.

The rearrangement joins TRBV6-5 to TRBJ2-7, with TRBD1 matching over 7 bases. Germline V gene data show CDR1 as MNHEY and CDR2 as SVGAGI. The CDR3 length is 13 residues. With V trimmed by 6 bases and J by 1 base, 3 bases remained unmatched. CDR3 protein: CASSRDRSYEQYF. The CDR3, as DNA: TGTGCCAGCAGCCGGGACAGATCCTACGAGCAGTACTTC.

The chain employs TRBV5-1 and TRBJ2-3, with D possibly matching TRBD2 (7 bases). The germline CDR1 and CDR2 sequences are SGHRS and YFSETQ. V dropped 5 bases and J dropped 2 bases, with 12 bases sitting between them. This CDR3 region has 14 residues. The CDR3: CASRGGLPTDTQYF. For the CDR3, the DNA is TGCGCCAGCAGGGGGGGGCTGCCCACAGATACGCAGTATTTT.

The chain recombines TRBV28 with TRBJ1-5, with D possibly being TRBD1 (6 bases). V lost 2 bases and J lost 4, with 15 bases in between. The CDR3 is 16 residues long. Germline V lookup: CDR1 MDHEN, CDR2 SYDVKM. CDR3 amino acids: CASSLRIGTRNQPQHF. The CDR3 nucleotides read TGTGCCAGCAGTTTACGAATAGGGACAAGGAATCAGCCCCAGCATTTT.

The chain employs TRBV9 and TRBJ2-3; 7 positions agree with TRBD2. CDR1 is SGDLS and CDR2 is YYNGEE in the germline V gene. With 2 bases clipped from V and 3 bases from J, the junction kept 9 bases outside the gene matches. The CDR3 has 16 amino acids. CDR3 nucleotide sequence: TGTGCCAGCAGCGTTCTAGGCGGGAGTAAAACAGATACGCAGTATTTT. Its translation is CASSVLGGSKTDTQYF.

V usage is TRBV5-1 and J usage is TRBJ2-2; 7 bases are shared with TRBD1. Unmatched junction bases numbered 5, after V lost 0 bases and J lost 6 bases. The CDR3 runs 15 residues. Germline CDR1 and CDR2: SGHRS and YFSETQ. In nucleotides, the CDR3 is TGCGCCAGCAGCTTGGGACAGGGAGTGCCCGGGGAGCTGTTTTTT. This encodes CASSLGQGVPGELFF. The full variable domain, rest sourced from reference TRBV5-1 and TRBJ2-2, is KAGVTQTPRYLIKTRGQQVTLSCSPISGHRSVSWYQQTPGQGLQFLFEYFSETQRNKGNFPGRFSGRQFSNSRSEMNVSTLELGDSALYLCASSLGQGVPGELFFGEGSRLTVL.

The genes are TRBV28 and TRBJ1-2; D possibly corresponds to TRBD1 (5 bases). The V gene's germline CDR1 is MDHEN and CDR2 SYDVKM. The CDR3 length is 14 residues. V dropped 3 bases and J dropped 7 bases, with 15 bases sitting between them. CDR3: CASSFPQGSAGYTF. For the CDR3, the DNA is TGTGCCAGCAGTTTTCCCCAGGGTTCGGCTGGCTACACCTTC.

The table lists this clone with a few counts. The J gene is TRBJ2-1, the V gene TRBV5-1; TRBD2 matches at 11 bases. The CDR3 contains 15 residues. The germline gives CDR1 SGHRS, CDR2 YFSETQ. The ends lost 2 bases at V and 6 bases at J; junction bases unmatched: 4. Here the CDR3 DNA reads TGCGCCAGCAGCTTTCGGCTAGCGGGAGGCAATGAGCAGTTCTTC. It is translated as CASSFRLAGGNEQFF.

The chain carries TRBV27 and TRBJ2-7, with a tentative D call TRBD1 (5 bases). V lost 10 bases to trimming and J lost 1 base, with 14 bases between them. The germline CDR1 and CDR2 sequences are MNHEY and SMNVEV (reference sequence). This CDR3 contains 13 residues. The CDR3 here is CATGRYGSYEQYF. The CDR3 nucleotides read TGTGCCACAGGGCGGTACGGGTCCTACGAGCAGTACTTC.

This clone has a single count. The chain uses TRBV28 and TRBJ2-1, with D uncertain. This CDR3 is 16 amino acids long. The germline V and J ends were trimmed by 1 base and 9 bases, with 19 bases remaining between them. Germline CDR1 is MDHEN and CDR2 is SYDVKM. CDR3 residues: CASSLSSPPLDGEQFF. CDR3 DNA: TGTGCCAGCAGTTTATCCTCTCCTCCGTTAGATGGTGAGCAGTTCTTC.

J is TRBJ2-1 and V is TRBV5-4; TRBD2 agrees at 11 bases. Germline CDR1 and CDR2: SGHNT and YYREEE (reference sequence). J was trimmed by 10 bases and V by 4 bases; bases with no gene match: 7. This CDR3 contains 14 residues. In DNA form, the CDR3 reads TGTGCCAGCAGCATCCGACTAGCGGGAAGCGAGCAGTTCTTC. Amino acid sequence: CASSIRLAGSEQFF.

V usage is TRBV7-2 and J usage is TRBJ1-2; TRBD1 might be the D (6 bases). The ends were cut back, 4 bases at V and 10 bases at J, with 19 bases in the middle. The CDR3 is made up of 14 amino acids. CDR1 is SGHTA and CDR2 is FQGNSA in the germline V gene. The CDR3 bases are TGTGCCAGCAGCTCCTCAGGTTTTCGGACAGACTACACCTTC. Encoded protein: CASSSSGFRTDYTF.

The chain recombines TRBV7-3 with TRBJ2-2; D is unresolved. Trimming took off 1 base at V and 2 bases at J, with 23 bases between the two ends. The CDR3 sequence is 20 residues long. Germline CDR1 and CDR2: SGHTA and FQGTGA. The CDR3 nucleotides are TGTGCCAGCAGCTTAAGGGTTGTAGACTCCACGCCATTTAACACCGGGGAGCTGTTTTTT. This encodes CASSLRVVDSTPFNTGELFF.

This clone has just a few counts. The chain couples TRBV5-1 to TRBJ1-6; 7 bases are shared with TRBD1. The CDR3 contains 15 residues. Germline V CDR1 and CDR2: SGHRS, YFSETQ. The V gene end was trimmed by 0 bases and the J gene end by 8 bases; junction bases not matched to a gene: 5. CDR3 DNA: TGCGCCAGCAGCTTGGAGGGGGACAGCTATTCACCCCTCCACTTT. Protein product: CASSLEGDSYSPLHF.

The V call is TRBV27, the J call TRBJ1-5; D gene uncertain. Trimming left V 7 bases short and J 0 bases short, with 16 bases between. Germline lookup yields CDR1 MNHEY and CDR2 SMNVEV (reference sequence). The CDR3 runs to 16 residues. The CDR3 protein is CASNNERAVSNQPQHF. CDR3 nucleotides: TGTGCCAGCAATAACGAGAGGGCGGTTAGCAATCAGCCCCAGCATTTT.

This chain uses TRBV4-1 with TRBJ2-7, with TRBD1 identical over 9 bases. In germline, CDR1 is MGHRA, CDR2 YSYEKL. V lost 1 base to trimming and J lost 4 bases; unmatched junction nucleotides: 8. The CDR3 has 16 residues. For the CDR3, the DNA is TGCGCCAGCAGCCAAGCTTCGACAGGGGGTGGGTACGAGCAGTACTTC. Amino acids: CASSQASTGGGYEQYF.

V is TRBV7-9 and J is TRBJ2-5; D remains unclear. The DNA end is more similar to TRBJ2-7, so the J call may be wrong. The CDR3 is 15 amino acids. Germline loops: CDR1 SEHNR, CDR2 FQNEAQ (reference sequence). For the CDR3, the DNA is TGTGCCAGCAGCCGGTCGGAGACGAAGTCCTACGAGCAGTACTTC. It yields the protein CASSRSETKSYEQYF.